This T cell receptor (beta chain) came from a study of CD8+ T cells in alopecia areata. The sample's treatment: oral pan-JAK inhibitor, 5-10 mg twice daily. Researchers gathered lesional scalp punch biopsies and peripheral blood from patients with alopecia areata. Germline V gene sequence: CDR1 SGHAT, CDR2 FQDESV (reference sequence). The CDR3 runs 14 residues. The V end was cut by 0 bases, the J end by 6 bases, with 11 bases between. Once RNA had been extracted, it was reverse transcribed into cDNA to act as the sequencing template. Using immunoSEQ multiplex PCR, the repertoire was profiled, and TCRdb retains in-frame clones only, with some absent. The top ten clones hold 1% to 1.5% of a sample with some 190,000 clones, more than 60% of them seen once. This clone has a handful of counts.

This sample comprised CD4+ T cells sorted from blood, obtained at approximately week 42, from a patient treated with tofacitinib. The clonotype comes from a human donor with alopecia areata. The rearrangement links TRBV11-1 to TRBJ1-2; D is perhaps TRBD1 (5 bases). CDR3 nucleotide sequence: TGTGCCAGCAGCTTAGCTCGGGGGGACGATGGCTACACCTTC. Translation gives CASSLARGDDGYTF.